A selection of T cell receptor beta chains follows, all from one sample in a study of T cells in Graves' hyperthyroidism and ophthalmopathy. TCRdb itself ran the multiplex PCR reads through MiXCR, one entry per CDR3 protein. The sample has around 380,000 distinct CDR3 sequences; approximately 13% are singletons. Material for sequencing was blood. These receptors were collected from a man younger than 45 with Graves' hyperthyroidism that later progressed to Graves' ophthalmopathy. Both conserved end residues are part of each CDR3. Fields, in order: V gene, clone size, CDR3 protein. Some rows mark clone size as missing; the rest say once, few, many or name a class of expanded clone.

>TRBV19|.
CASKIGTASDEQFF
>TRBV13|few
CASSPGVLAKNIQYF
>TRBV20-1|many
CSATRGSSYEQYF
>TRBV5-8|.
CASSFGGGTPNRKETQYF
>TRBV12-3/TRBV12-4|many
CASSPVSTGELFF
>TRBV5-1|many
CASSWGGQLTEQYF
>TRBV24-1|many
CATQLRGETEAFF
>TRBV20-1|few
CSAIRGATNYGYTF
>TRBV5-8|few
CASSLYGRGALNSPLHF
>TRBV11-3|.
CASSLDPSSYNEQFF
>TRBV28|.
CASSFEGHTEAFF
>TRBV15|.
CATSRERENFIQETQYF
>TRBV30|.
CAWSTGTSVNQPQHF
>TRBV5-1|.
CASSLNSDRLGQPSGANVLTF
>TRBV7-9|many
CASSLRQGGNEKLFF
>TRBV30|few
CAWSEMRSPLHF
>TRBV2|many
CASTQDIGGVADTQYF
>TRBV24-1|many
CATSDDRGSNEQYF
>TRBV10-3|.
CVTHRGGELFF
>TRBV10-3|few
CAIRGRVDTEAFF
>TRBV20-1|many
CSARDHKISSTDTQYF
>TRBV11-1|many
CASSLWEGQGLNEQFF
>TRBV19|few
CASSIGHRFYEQYF
>TRBV14|few
CASSQTGLLNTEAFF
>TRBV9|few
CASSGRTANTGELFF
>TRBV7-9|few
CASSFVQGGWSGNTIYF
>TRBV7-9|few
CASRFNLDSGNTIYF
>TRBV5-4|few
CASSLGGTPNTGELFF
>TRBV30|.
CAWSQNRDRGWETQYF
>TRBV7-3|.
CASSLLGFGTSSDTQYF
>TRBV7-2|many
CASSLGGGRGNIQYF
>TRBV6-1|few
CASSLDRLLGSLHF
>TRBV7-2|.
CASSSWTKAKNIQYF
>TRBV7-9|many
CASSGTDLGTPVYQETQYF